This is a list of T cell receptor beta chains from one sample in a study of cytomegalovirus exposure and HLA in healthy donors. Assay used: immunoSEQ multiplex PCR; TCRdb lists only in-frame clones, some missing. The sample consists of about 140,000 clones, over 75% of them appearing once. Sequencing was performed on PBMCs. These receptors originate from a young man in good health. CDR3s include the opening cysteine and the closing phenylalanine or tryptophan. A D gene is named only where the DNA matches it firmly. The size of a clone is reported for some rows only, either as once, few or many, or as a class for expanded clones.

d_call clone_size j_call v_call cdr3_aa cdr3_nt
TRBD2 - TRBJ2-4 TRBV2 CASSERLGLAEIAKNIQYF TGTGCCAGCAGTGAACGCCTTGGACTAGCGGAGATAGCCAAAAACATTCAGTACTTC
TRBD2 once TRBJ2-3 TRBV13 CASSYSRLAGETDTQYF TGTGCCAGCAGCTACTCTCGACTAGCGGGAGAAACAGATACGCAGTATTTT
- once TRBJ2-7 TRBV4-3 CASSQDRYGDYEQYF TGCGCCAGCAGCCAAGATCGGTACGGAGATTACGAGCAGTACTTC
TRBD1 few TRBJ1-2 TRBV19 CASSIAGTGGPRSDYTF TGTGCCAGTAGTATAGCTGGGACAGGGGGCCCTCGTAGTGACTACACCTTC
- - TRBJ1-1 TRBV7-9 CSSSFADFNEAFF TGTTCCAGCAGCTTCGCCGACTTCAATGAAGCTTTCTTT
- - TRBJ2-7 TRBV11-2 CASSTTSGPRQGSYEQYF TGTGCCAGCAGCACCACTAGCGGCCCTAGACAGGGATCCTACGAGCAGTACTTC
- once TRBJ2-7 TRBV6-1 CASSEGRRSEQYF TGTGCCAGCAGTGAAGGTAGGAGGTCCGAGCAGTACTTC
- few TRBJ1-2 TRBV7-2 CASSLVSVSLGAYGYTF TGTGCCAGCAGCTTAGTTAGTGTGAGCCTGGGGGCCTATGGCTACACCTTC
- - TRBJ1-5 TRBV15 CATSSLEYSSNQPQHF TGTGCCACCAGCAGTTTAGAATACAGTAGCAATCAGCCCCAGCATTTT
- - TRBJ2-6 TRBV29-1 CSVGTLSGANVLTF TGCAGCGTAGGGACACTCTCTGGGGCCAACGTCCTGACTTTC
TRBD2 - TRBJ2-5 TRBV10-1 CASSQGLAGVETQYF TGCGCCAGCAGTCAGGGACTAGCGGGAGTGGAGACCCAGTACTTC
TRBD2 - TRBJ2-2 TRBV13 CASSLRLAGGTGELFF TGTGCCAGCAGCCTTCGACTAGCGGGAGGCACCGGGGAGCTGTTTTTT
TRBD1 once TRBJ1-3 TRBV6-1 CASSEGQGTGNTIYF TGTGCCAGCAGTGAGGGACAGGGGACGGGAAACACCATATATTTT
TRBD2 - TRBJ2-5 TRBV11-2 CASSLLAGVVETQYF TGTGCCAGCAGCTTACTAGCGGGAGTTGTGGAGACCCAGTACTTC
- - TRBJ2-5 TRBV7-9 CSSSLVGGALETQYF TGTTCCAGCAGCTTAGTAGGGGGAGCCTTGGAGACCCAGTACTTC
- - TRBJ2-1 TRBV2 CASSTLARSSYNEQFF TGTGCCAGCAGTACCCTAGCGCGGAGCTCCTACAATGAGCAGTTCTTC
TRBD2 - TRBJ2-7 TRBV11-3 CASSSLAGFSYEQYF TGTGCCAGCAGCAGTCTAGCGGGATTTTCCTACGAGCAGTACTTC
TRBD2 - TRBJ2-1 TRBV27 CASSRTSGRGEQFF TGTGCCAGCAGTAGGACTAGCGGGAGAGGGGAGCAGTTCTTC
TRBD2 - TRBJ2-3 TRBV9 CASSISGRTSTDTQYF TGTGCCAGCAGCATTAGCGGGAGAACTAGCACAGATACGCAGTATTTT
- once TRBJ1-1 TRBV5-1 CASSRGLHGAEAFF TGCGCCAGCAGCCGCGGCCTTCACGGGGCTGAAGCTTTCTTT